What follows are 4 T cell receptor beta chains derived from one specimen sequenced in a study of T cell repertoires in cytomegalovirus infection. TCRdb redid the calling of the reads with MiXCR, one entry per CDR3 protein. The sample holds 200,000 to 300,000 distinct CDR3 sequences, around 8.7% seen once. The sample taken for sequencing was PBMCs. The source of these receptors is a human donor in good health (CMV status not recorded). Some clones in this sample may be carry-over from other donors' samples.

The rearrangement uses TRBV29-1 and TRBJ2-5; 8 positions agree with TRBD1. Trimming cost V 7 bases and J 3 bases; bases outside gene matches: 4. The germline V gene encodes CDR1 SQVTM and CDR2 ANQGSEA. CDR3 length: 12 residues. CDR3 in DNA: TGCAGCGCGAGGACAGGGAAAGAGACCCAGTACTTC. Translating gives CSARTGKETQYF.

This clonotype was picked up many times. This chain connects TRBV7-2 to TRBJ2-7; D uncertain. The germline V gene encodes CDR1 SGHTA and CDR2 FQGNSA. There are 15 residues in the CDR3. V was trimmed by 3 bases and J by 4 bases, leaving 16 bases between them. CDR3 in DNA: TGTGCCAGCAGCTTCGATCGGGCAGGTGTATACGAGCAGTACTTC. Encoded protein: CASSFDRAGVYEQYF.

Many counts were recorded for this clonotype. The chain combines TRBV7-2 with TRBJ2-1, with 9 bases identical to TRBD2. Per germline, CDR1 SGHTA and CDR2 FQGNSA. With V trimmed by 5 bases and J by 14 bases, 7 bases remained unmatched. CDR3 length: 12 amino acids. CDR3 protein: CASSQKAGGKFF. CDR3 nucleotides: TGTGCCAGCAGCCAGAAAGCGGGAGGCAAGTTCTTC.

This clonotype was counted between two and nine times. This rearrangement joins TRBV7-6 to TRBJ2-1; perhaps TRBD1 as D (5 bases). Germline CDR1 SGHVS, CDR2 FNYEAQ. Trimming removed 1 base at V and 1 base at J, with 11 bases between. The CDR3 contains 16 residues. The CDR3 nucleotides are TGTGCCAGCAGCTTAGAGGGGAAGGGGTCCTACAATGAGCAGTTCTTC. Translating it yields CASSLEGKGSYNEQFF. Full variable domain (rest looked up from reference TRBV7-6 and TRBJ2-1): GAGVSQSPRYKVTKRGQDVALRCDPISGHVSLYWYRQALGQGPEFLTYFNYEAQQDKSGLPNDRFSAERPEGSISTLTIQRTEQRDSAMYRCASSLEGKGSYNEQFFGPGTRLTVL.